Following are 7 T cell receptor beta chains from one sample sequenced in a study of CD8+ T cells in alopecia areata. cDNA serving as the sequencing template came from extracted, reverse transcribed RNA. TCRdb's copy holds only in-frame clones and misses some; the assay was immunoSEQ multiplex PCR. The data show some 180,000 clones, with about 55% seen just once and 11% held by the top ten. Noted treatment: oral pan-JAK inhibitor, 5-10 mg twice daily. The input for sequencing was CD8+ T cells sorted from blood, taken at week 24, from a patient treated with tofacitinib. These receptors all come from a human donor with alopecia areata.

This clone was seen just once. The rearrangement uses TRBV9 and TRBJ2-3, with 9 bases lining up with TRBD2. Germline loops: CDR1 SGDLS, CDR2 YYNGEE. After removal of 2 bases from V and 1 base from J, the junction contained 2 bases not matched to a gene. The CDR3 totals 15 residues. The DNA for the CDR3 is TGTGCCAGCAGCGTTTCTAGCGGGGGCACAGATACGCAGTATTTT. Translated: CASSVSSGGTDTQYF.

This sequence joins TRBV29-1 and TRBJ2-1; D may match TRBD1 or TRBD2 (6 bases each). Germline V gene lookup returns CDR1 SQVTM and CDR2 ANQGSEA. The CDR3 has 16 amino acids. The V end was cut by 5 bases, the J end by 4 bases, with 21 bases between. CDR3: CSVTGAQDRGYNEQFF. Written as DNA, the CDR3 is TGCAGCGTTACGGGGGCCCAGGACAGAGGATACAATGAGCAGTTCTTC.

This clone was detected only a few times. The CDR3 reads CASSLDENYGYTF. CDR3 DNA: TGTGCCAGCAGCCTTGACGAAAACTATGGCTACACCTTC. The chain combines TRBV11-2 with TRBJ1-2; D is undetermined. CDR3 length equals 13 residues. Between the trimmed V and J ends, which lost 5 bases and 2 bases, there was a span of 9 bases. Germline lookup yields CDR1 SGHAT and CDR2 FQNNGV.

This clone was counted between two and nine times. The J gene is TRBJ1-1, the V gene TRBV5-6; 9 bases are a match to TRBD1. Germline trimming cut 0 bases from V and 1 base from J; bases unmatched to any gene: 1. This CDR3 region has 15 residues. Germline assignment: CDR1 SGHDT and CDR2 YYEEEE. CDR3 sequence: CASSLETGGNTEAFF. The CDR3, as DNA: TGTGCCAGCAGCTTGGAGACAGGGGGGAACACTGAAGCTTTCTTT.

This chain connects TRBV7-8 to TRBJ2-7; TRBD1 aligns across 7 bases. There are 14 residues in the CDR3. CDR1 and CDR2 from the germline V gene are SGHVS and FQNEAQ. V was clipped by 5 bases and J by 1 base; unmatched bases: 5. The CDR3 region is CASSKETGSYEQYF. DNA for the CDR3: TGTGCCAGCAGCAAAGAGACAGGGTCCTACGAGCAGTACTTC.

This clone was found a few times. The rearrangement links TRBV10-3 to TRBJ1-2; 10 nucleotides align to TRBD1. J was trimmed by 8 bases and V by 8 bases; bases with no gene match: 5. CDR1 ENHRY and CDR2 SYGVKD come from the germline V gene. This CDR3 has 12 residues. The CDR3, as DNA: TGTGCCATCTACGGGACAGGGGAGGGCTACACCTTC. It specifies CAIYGTGEGYTF.

The rearrangement joins TRBV4-3 to TRBJ1-1; D gene unclear. The CDR3 consists of 15 residues. Germline values: CDR1 LGHNA, CDR2 YSLEER. Deletions cut 0 bases from V and 1 base from J, with 9 bases between. The CDR3 coding sequence is TGCGCCAGCAGCCAAGATTGGCAGGCGAACACTGAAGCTTTCTTT. This codes for CASSQDWQANTEAFF.